The 5 T cell receptor beta chains given below trace back to one sample, sequenced in a study of neurological immune-mediated disorders. TCRdb recomputed calls from the 5' RACE reads with MiXCR, one row per CDR3 protein. The sample contains tens of thousands of distinct CDR3 sequences, more than 4% of which appear only once. Sequenced sample: PBMCs. The receptors were sampled from a woman in her fifties or sixties with multiple sclerosis.

There are a few counts of this clonotype. The CDR3 loop is CSARPMTGENSPLHF. The CDR3, as DNA: TGCAGTGCTAGGCCCATGACAGGCGAAAATTCACCCCTCCACTTT. V is TRBV20-1 and J is TRBJ1-6, with D maybe TRBD1 (6 bases). Trimming took 3 bases from V and 7 from J, leaving 16 bases between them. The CDR3 totals 15 residues. Germline V CDR1 and CDR2: DFQATT, SNEGSKA (reference sequence).

Notes on this clonotype: The CDR3 does not close with the conserved phenylalanine or tryptophan, likely indicating a read error. The J gene is TRBJ1-6, the V gene TRBV29-1; D ambiguous. This CDR3 has 13 amino acids. V lost 7 bases, J lost 0 bases, and 7 bases lay in between. CDR1 SQVTM and CDR2 ANQGSEA come from the germline V gene. The CDR3 is CSARSSYNSPLHN. CDR3 sequence (DNA): TGCAGCGCGCGTAGCTCCTATAATTCACCCCTCCACAAT.

This clonotype came up many times. This chain links TRBV5-1 with TRBJ2-5; maybe TRBD2 (6 bases). The CDR3 is 15 residues long. Germline V CDR1 and CDR2: SGHRS, YFSETQ. V was cut by 3 bases and J by 2 bases, with 14 bases left in between. CDR3 bases: TGCGCCAGCAGCTCCCTTCCGGGACTGCAAGAGACCCAGTACTTC. Protein product: CASSSLPGLQETQYF.

This clonotype was recorded many times. The chain uses TRBV7-2 and TRBJ2-1, with D unclear. Germline loops: CDR1 SGHTA, CDR2 FQGNSA. Trimming shortened V by 6 bases and J by 7 bases, and 7 bases separated the two germline ends. CDR3 length: 11 amino acids. CDR3 in amino acids: CASRLINEQFF. CDR3 bases: TGTGCCAGCAGGCTAATAAATGAGCAGTTCTTC. Looking up the rest from reference TRBV7-2 and TRBJ2-1 gives the full variable domain: GAGVSQSPSNKVTEKGKDVELRCDPISGHTALYWYRQSLGQGLEFLIYFQGNSAPDKSGLPSDRFSAERTGGSVSTLTIQRTQQEDSAVYLCASRLINEQFFGPGTRLTVL.

This clonotype was detected many times. The chain recombines TRBV12-3 or TRBV12-4 with TRBJ1-4; no clear D gene. Between the trimmed V and J ends, which lost 2 bases and 8 bases, there was a span of 6 bases. The CDR3 runs 12 residues. The CDR3 DNA reads as TGTGCCAGCAGTTTACGGGTGGAAAAACTGTTTTTT. This translates into CASSLRVEKLFF.